A selection of T cell receptor beta chains follows, all from one sample in a study of blood T cell repertoires in COVID-19. TCRdb's copy holds only in-frame clones and misses some; the assay was immunoSEQ multiplex PCR. The sample has approximately 150,000 clones; 84% are singletons. What was sequenced was PBMCs or T cells enriched from blood (not recorded which). Every receptor here comes from a woman aged 45-65 years with acute COVID-19. Each CDR3 is given with its conserved first and last residue. A D gene is named only where the DNA matches it firmly. For some rows the clone size is stated as once, few or many, or as a class when expanded; others skip it.

v_call	clone_size	d_call	j_call	cdr3_aa	cdr3_nt
TRBV14	-	-	TRBJ2-5	CASSQDRGTIHF	TGTGCCAGCAGCCAAGATCGTGGGACAATCCACTTC
TRBV11-2	-	TRBD2	TRBJ2-1	CASTVSGSLYNEQFF	TGTGCCAGCACCGTTAGCGGGAGTCTCTACAATGAGCAGTTCTTC
TRBV6-5	-	TRBD1	TRBJ1-6	CASRFRTGSNSPLHF	TGTGCCAGCCGATTTAGGACAGGGAGTAATTCACCCCTCCACTTT
TRBV5-8	-	TRBD2	TRBJ2-3	CASSFGRLAGITDTQYF	TGTGCCAGCAGTTTCGGAAGACTAGCGGGGATCACAGATACGCAGTATTTT
TRBV7-9	few	-	TRBJ2-7	CASGEGVGEQYF	TGTGCCAGCGGGGAAGGGGTGGGGGAGCAGTACTTC
TRBV5-1	-	TRBD2	TRBJ2-3	CASSLDQGSGTTDTQYF	TGCGCCAGCAGCTTGGATCAGGGTAGCGGGACCACAGATACGCAGTATTTT
TRBV18	-	-	TRBJ2-5	CASSPGQRKETQYF	TGTGCCAGCTCACCTGGACAGAGAAAAGAGACCCAGTACTTC
TRBV5-1	-	TRBD2	TRBJ2-7	CASSLVASGTPYEQYF	TGCGCCAGCAGCTTGGTTGCTAGCGGGACCCCCTACGAGCAGTACTTC
TRBV27	-	-	TRBJ1-6	CASSFQGSRVGSPLHF	TGTGCCAGCAGTTTTCAGGGGTCTCGAGTCGGTTCACCCCTCCACTTT
TRBV7-8	-	-	TRBJ2-3	CASSLGQPGLGLEQYF	TGTGCCAGCAGCTTAGGCCAACCGGGGTTGGGATTGGAGCAGTATTTT
TRBV14	-	-	TRBJ2-7	CASSLGTLYEQYF	TGTGCCAGCAGCCTCGGGACTCTTTACGAGCAGTACTTC
TRBV27	once	TRBD2	TRBJ2-2	CASSREGLAGRLFF	TGTGCCAGCAGCCGAGAGGGCCTAGCGGGAAGGCTGTTTTTT
TRBV5-1	-	-	TRBJ1-2	CASSPQGTPNYGYTF	TGCGCCAGCAGCCCACAGGGTACTCCTAACTATGGCTACACCTTC
TRBV29-1	-	TRBD1	TRBJ1-1	CSGQGQMNTEAFF	TGCAGCGGGCAGGGACAGATGAACACTGAAGCTTTCTTT
TRBV5-4	-	-	TRBJ1-6	CASSLGGESAPLHF	TGTGCCAGCAGCTTAGGCGGAGAGAGTGCACCCCTCCACTTT
TRBV10-1	-	-	TRBJ2-7	CASSEYRTAYEQYF	TGCGCCAGCAGTGAGTACCGGACAGCCTACGAGCAGTACTTC
TRBV7-2	once	-	TRBJ1-5	CASSLVIGENQPQHF	TGTGCCAGCAGCTTAGTTATCGGGGAAAATCAGCCCCAGCATTTT
TRBV29-1	once	TRBD1	TRBJ1-2	CSAGDRTNYGYTF	TGCAGCGCAGGGGACAGGACCAACTATGGCTACACCTTC
TRBV14	few	-	TRBJ2-7	CASSQDRPGVFSNEQYF	TGTGCCAGCAGCCAAGATCGCCCAGGGGTCTTTTCTAACGAGCAGTACTTC
TRBV20-1	-	-	TRBJ1-2	CSARNGGYTF	TGCAGTGCTAGAAACGGTGGCTACACCTTC
TRBV25-1	-	-	TRBJ1-2	CASSQNYGYTF	TGTGCCAGCAGTCAGAACTATGGCTACACCTTC
TRBV27	-	-	TRBJ1-5	CASSLTQGREFQPQHF	TGTGCCAGCAGTTTGACACAGGGAAGGGAGTTTCAGCCCCAGCATTTT